The entry that follows covers one T cell receptor (beta chain) sequence. This sample is drawn from a study of cytomegalovirus exposure and HLA in healthy donors. Vbeta (60) and Jbeta (13) primers were used in the PCR. Sequencing used immunoSEQ multiplex PCR; TCRdb keeps in-frame clones, though not all of them. The sample includes over 120,000 clones, 75% to 85% of them seen just once. Sequencing was carried out using PBMCs. This clonotype was obtained from a woman between 18 and 29 years old in good health and CMV-seropositive.

The CDR3 DNA reads as TGCGCCAGCAGCCAAGTCGGCAGGAAAGTTGGGAACACTGAAGCTTTCTTT. Translating gives CASSQVGRKVGNTEAFF. J is TRBJ1-1 and V is TRBV4-1; D is unclear. The CDR3 spans 17 residues. CDR1 is MGHRA and CDR2 is YSYEKL in the germline V gene. The V and J ends lost 1 base and 1 base respectively, with 16 bases between them.